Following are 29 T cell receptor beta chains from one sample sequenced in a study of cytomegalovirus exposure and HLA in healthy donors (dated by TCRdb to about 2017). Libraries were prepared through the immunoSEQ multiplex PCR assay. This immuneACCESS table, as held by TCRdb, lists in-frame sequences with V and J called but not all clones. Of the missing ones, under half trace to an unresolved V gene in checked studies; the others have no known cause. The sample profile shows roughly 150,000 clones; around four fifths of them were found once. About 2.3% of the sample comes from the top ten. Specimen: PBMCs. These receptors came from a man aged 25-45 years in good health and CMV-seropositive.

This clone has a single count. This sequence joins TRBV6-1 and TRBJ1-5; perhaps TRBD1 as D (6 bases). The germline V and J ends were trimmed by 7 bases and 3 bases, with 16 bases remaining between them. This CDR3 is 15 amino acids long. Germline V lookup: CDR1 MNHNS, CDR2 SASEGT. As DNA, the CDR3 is TGTGCCAGCATGTGGGGGCAGGGCAACAATCAGCCCCAGCATTTT. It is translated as CASMWGQGNNQPQHF.

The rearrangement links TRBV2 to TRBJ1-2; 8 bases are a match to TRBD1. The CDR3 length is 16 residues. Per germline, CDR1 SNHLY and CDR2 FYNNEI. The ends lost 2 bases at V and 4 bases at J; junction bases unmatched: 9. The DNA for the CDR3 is TGTGCCAGCAGTGAATCGGTAGGACAGGGTGGCTATGGCTACACCTTC. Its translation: CASSESVGQGGYGYTF. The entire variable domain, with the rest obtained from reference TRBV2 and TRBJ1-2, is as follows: EPEVTQTPSHQVTQMGQEVILRCVPISNHLYFYWYRQILGQKVEFLVSFYNNEISEKSEIFDDQFSVERPDGSNFTLKIRSTKLEDSAMYFCASSESVGQGGYGYTFGSGTRLTVV.

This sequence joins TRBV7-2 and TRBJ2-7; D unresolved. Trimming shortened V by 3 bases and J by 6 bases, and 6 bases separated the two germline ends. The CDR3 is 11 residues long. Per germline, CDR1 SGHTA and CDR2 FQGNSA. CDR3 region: CASSFDIEQYF. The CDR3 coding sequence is TGTGCCAGCAGCTTCGACATCGAGCAGTACTTC.

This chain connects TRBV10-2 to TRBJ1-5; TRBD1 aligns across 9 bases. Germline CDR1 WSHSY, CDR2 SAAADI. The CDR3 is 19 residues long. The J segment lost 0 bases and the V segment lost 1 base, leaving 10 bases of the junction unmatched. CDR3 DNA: TGCGCCAGCAGTGAGTTTAGGGACAGGGACTTCACTAGCAATCAGCCCCAGCATTTT. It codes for CASSEFRDRDFTSNQPQHF.

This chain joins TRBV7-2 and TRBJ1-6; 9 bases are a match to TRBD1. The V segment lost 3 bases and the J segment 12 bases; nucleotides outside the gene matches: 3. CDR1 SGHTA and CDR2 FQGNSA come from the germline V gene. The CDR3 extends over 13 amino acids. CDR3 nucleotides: TGTGCCAGCAGCTTTAGGACAGGGGAACCCCTCCACTTT. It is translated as CASSFRTGEPLHF.

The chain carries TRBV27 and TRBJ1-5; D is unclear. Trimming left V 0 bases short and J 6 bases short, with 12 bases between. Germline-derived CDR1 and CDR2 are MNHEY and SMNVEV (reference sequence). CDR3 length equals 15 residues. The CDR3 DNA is TGTGCCAGCAGTTTATCGAGGGCAGCCTTTCAGCCCCAGCATTTT. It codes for CASSLSRAAFQPQHF.

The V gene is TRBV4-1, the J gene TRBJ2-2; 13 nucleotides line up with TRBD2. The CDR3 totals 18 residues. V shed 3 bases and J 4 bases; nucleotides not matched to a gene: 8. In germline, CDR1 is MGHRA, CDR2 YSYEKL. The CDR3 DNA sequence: TGCGCCAGCAGCCACATAGAACTAGCGGGGGGGGTCACCGGGGAGCTGTTTTTT. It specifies CASSHIELAGGVTGELFF.

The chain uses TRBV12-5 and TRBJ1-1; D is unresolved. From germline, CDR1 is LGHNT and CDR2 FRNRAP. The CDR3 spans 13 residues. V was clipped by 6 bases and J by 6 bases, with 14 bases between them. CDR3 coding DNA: TGTGCTAGTGGCCCCGAACTAGTCCCTGAAGCTTTCTTT. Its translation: CASGPELVPEAFF.

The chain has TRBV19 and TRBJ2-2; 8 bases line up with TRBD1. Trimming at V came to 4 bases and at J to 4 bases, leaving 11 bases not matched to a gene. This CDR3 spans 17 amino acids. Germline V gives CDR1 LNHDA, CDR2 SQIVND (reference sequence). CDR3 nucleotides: TGTGCCAGTAGTAAGTCCCGCTGGCAGGGGGCCACCGGGGAGCTGTTTTTT. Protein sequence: CASSKSRWQGATGELFF.

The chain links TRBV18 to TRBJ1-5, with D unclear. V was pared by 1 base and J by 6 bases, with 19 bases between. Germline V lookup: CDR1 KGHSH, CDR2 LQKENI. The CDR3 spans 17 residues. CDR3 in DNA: TGTGCCAGCTCACCACAGTCGTCAATTCACGGAGGTCAGCCCCAGCATTTT. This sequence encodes CASSPQSSIHGGQPQHF. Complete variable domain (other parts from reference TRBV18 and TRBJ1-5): NAGVMQNPRHLVRRRGQEARLRCSPMKGHSHVYWYRQLPEEGLKFMVYLQKENIIDESGMPKERFSAEFPKEGPSILRIQQVVRGDSAAYFCASSPQSSIHGGQPQHFGDGTRLSIL.

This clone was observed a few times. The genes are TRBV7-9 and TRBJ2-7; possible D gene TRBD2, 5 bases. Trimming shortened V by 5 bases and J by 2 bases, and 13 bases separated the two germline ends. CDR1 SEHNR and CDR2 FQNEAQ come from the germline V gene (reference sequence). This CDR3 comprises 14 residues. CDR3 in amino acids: CASSHRGLPYEQYF. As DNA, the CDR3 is TGTGCCAGCAGCCACCGAGGGCTCCCCTACGAGCAGTACTTC.

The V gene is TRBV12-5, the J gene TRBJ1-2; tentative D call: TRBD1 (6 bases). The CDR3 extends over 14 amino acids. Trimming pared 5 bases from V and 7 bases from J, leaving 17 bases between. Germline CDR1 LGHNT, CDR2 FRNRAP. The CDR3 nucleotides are TGTGCTAGTGGTCTAGAACAGGGTTTAGGTGGCTACACCTTC. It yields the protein CASGLEQGLGGYTF.

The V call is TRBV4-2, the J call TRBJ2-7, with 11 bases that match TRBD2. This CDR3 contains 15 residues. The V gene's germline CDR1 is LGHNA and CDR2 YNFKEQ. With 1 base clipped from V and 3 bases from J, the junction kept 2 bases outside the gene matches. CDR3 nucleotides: TGTGCCAGCAGCCAAGCGACTAGCGGGGACTACGAGCAGTACTTC. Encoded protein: CASSQATSGDYEQYF.

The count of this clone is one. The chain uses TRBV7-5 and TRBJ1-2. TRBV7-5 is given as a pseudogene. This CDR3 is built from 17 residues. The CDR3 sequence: CARIHSGTGGANYGYTF. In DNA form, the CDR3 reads TGTGCCAGAATCCACTCCGGGACGGGGGGGGCTAACTATGGCTACACCTTC.

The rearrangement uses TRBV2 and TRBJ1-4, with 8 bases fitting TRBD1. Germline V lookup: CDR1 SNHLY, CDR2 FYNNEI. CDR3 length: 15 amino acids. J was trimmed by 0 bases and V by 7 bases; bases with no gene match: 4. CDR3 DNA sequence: TGTGCCAGCACCCCGGACAGGGCAACTAATGAAAAACTGTTTTTT. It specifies CASTPDRATNEKLFF.

CDR3: CASSFRQNNEKLFF. The CDR3 DNA is TGTGCCAGCAGCTTTAGACAGAACAATGAAAAACTGTTTTTT. The J gene is TRBJ1-4, the V gene TRBV7-9; D may be TRBD1 (5 bases). This CDR3 region has 14 residues. Germline assignment: CDR1 SEHNR and CDR2 FQNEAQ (reference sequence). Between the trimmed V and J ends, which lost 3 bases and 5 bases, there was a span of 10 bases. Supplemented by reference TRBV7-9 and TRBJ1-4, the full variable domain reads DTGVSQNPRHKITKRGQNVTFRCDPISEHNRLYWYRQTLGQGPEFLTYFQNEAQLEKSRLLSDRFSAERPKGSFSTLEIQRTEQGDSAMYLCASSFRQNNEKLFFGSGTQLSVL.

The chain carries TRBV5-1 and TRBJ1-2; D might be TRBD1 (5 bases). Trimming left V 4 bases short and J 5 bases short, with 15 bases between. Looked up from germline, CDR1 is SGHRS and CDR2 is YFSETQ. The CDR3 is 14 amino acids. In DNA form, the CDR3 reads TGCGCCAGCAGCCCCCCAGGGCAGGCTTATGGCTACACCTTC. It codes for CASSPPGQAYGYTF.

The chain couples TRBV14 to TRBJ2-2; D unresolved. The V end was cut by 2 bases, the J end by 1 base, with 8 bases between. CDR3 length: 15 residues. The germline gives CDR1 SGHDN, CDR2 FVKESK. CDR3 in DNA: TGTGCCAGCAGCCAAACCCCCGGGAACACCGGGGAGCTGTTTTTT. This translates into CASSQTPGNTGELFF.

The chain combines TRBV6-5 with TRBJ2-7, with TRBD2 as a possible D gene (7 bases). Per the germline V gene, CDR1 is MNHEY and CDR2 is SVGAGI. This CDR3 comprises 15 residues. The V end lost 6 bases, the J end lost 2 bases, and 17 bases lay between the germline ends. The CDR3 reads CASSPLGGRTYEQYF. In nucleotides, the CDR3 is TGTGCCAGCAGCCCGCTGGGGGGGCGCACCTACGAGCAGTACTTC.

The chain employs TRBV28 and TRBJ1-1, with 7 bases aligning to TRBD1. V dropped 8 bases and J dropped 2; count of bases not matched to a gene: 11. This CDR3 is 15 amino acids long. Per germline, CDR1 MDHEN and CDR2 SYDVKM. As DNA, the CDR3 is TGTGCCAGCGGTGCACCCGACAGGGCTAACACTGAAGCTTTCTTT. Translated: CASGAPDRANTEAFF.

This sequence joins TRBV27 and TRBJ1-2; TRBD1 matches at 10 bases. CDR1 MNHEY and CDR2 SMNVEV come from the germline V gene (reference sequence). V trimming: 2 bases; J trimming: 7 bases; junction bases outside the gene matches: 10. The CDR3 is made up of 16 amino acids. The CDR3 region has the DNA TGTGCCAGCAGTTTAGGGGGAACGACAGGGGGCCGTGGCTACACCTTC. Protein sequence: CASSLGGTTGGRGYTF.

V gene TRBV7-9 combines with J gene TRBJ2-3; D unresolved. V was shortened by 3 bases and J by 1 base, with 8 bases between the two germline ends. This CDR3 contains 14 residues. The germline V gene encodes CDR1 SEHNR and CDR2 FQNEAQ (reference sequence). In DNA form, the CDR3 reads TGTGCCAGCAGCTTTTATCGGGGCACAGATACGCAGTATTTT. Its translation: CASSFYRGTDTQYF. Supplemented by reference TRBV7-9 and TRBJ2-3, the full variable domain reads DTGVSQNPRHKITKRGQNVTFRCDPISEHNRLYWYRQTLGQGPEFLTYFQNEAQLEKSRLLSDRFSAERPKGSFSTLEIQRTEQGDSAMYLCASSFYRGTDTQYFGPGTRLTVL.

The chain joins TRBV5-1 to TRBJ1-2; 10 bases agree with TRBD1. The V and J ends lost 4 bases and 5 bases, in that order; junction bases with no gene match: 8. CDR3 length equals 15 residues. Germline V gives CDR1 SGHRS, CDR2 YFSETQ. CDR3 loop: CASSEQPGQGYGYTF. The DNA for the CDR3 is TGCGCCAGCAGCGAACAGCCGGGACAGGGGTATGGCTACACCTTC.

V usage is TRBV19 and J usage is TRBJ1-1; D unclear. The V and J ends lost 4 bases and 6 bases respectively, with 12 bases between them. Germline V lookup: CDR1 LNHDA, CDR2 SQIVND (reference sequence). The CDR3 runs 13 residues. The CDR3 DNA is TGTGCCAGTAGTAAGCCGGGTCCGGCTGAAGCTTTCTTT. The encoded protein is CASSKPGPAEAFF. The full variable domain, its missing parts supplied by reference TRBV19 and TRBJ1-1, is DGGITQSPKYLFRKEGQNVTLSCEQNLNHDAMYWYRQDPGQGLRLIYYSQIVNDFQKGDIAEGYSVSREKKESFPLTVTSAQKNPTAFYLCASSKPGPAEAFFGQGTRLTVV.

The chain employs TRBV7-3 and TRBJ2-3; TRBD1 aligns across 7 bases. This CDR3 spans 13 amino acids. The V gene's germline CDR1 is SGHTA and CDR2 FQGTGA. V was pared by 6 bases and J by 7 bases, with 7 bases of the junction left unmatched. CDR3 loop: CASRQTGSNTQYF. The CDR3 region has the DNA TGTGCCAGCAGACAGACAGGGTCGAATACGCAGTATTTT.

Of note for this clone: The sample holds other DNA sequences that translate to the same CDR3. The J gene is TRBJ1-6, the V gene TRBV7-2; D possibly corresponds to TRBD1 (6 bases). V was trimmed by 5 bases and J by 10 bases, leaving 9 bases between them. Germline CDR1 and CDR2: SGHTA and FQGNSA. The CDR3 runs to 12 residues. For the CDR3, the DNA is TGTGCCAGCAGCCTCGACAGGTCACCCCTCCACTTT. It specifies CASSLDRSPLHF.

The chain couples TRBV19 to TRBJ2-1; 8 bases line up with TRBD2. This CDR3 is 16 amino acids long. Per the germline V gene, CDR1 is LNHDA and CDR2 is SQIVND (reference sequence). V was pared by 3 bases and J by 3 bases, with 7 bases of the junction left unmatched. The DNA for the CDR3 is TGTGCCAGTAGTATCGTAGCGGGGTACGTCTACAATGAGCAGTTCTTC. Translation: CASSIVAGYVYNEQFF.

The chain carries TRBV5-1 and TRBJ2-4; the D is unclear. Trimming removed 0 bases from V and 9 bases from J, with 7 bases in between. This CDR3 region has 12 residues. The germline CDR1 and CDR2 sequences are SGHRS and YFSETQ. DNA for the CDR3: TGCGCCAGCAGCTTGGCCTCGGGCATTCAGTACTTC. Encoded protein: CASSLASGIQYF.

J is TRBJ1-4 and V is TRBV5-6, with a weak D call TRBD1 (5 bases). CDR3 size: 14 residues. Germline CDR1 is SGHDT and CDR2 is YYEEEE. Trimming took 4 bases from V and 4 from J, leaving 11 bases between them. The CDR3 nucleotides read TGTGCCAGCAGCCGGTTGACAGATAATGAAAAACTGTTTTTT. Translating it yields CASSRLTDNEKLFF. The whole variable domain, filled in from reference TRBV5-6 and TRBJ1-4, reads DAGVTQSPTHLIKTRGQQVTLRCSPKSGHDTVSWYQQALGQGPQFIFQYYEEEERQRGNFPDRFSGHQFPNYSSELNVNALLLGDSALYLCASSRLTDNEKLFFGSGTQLSVL.